This T cell receptor beta chain was captured in a study of spatial heterogeneity in lung cancer. For the study at large: The study consistently detected more beta-chain than alpha-chain sequences. General study results and limits: Blood showed ubiquitous tumor TCRs more often at resection than at routine follow-up.

This clonotype occurred many times. Its specificity is unknown. CDR3 size: 12 residues. Trimming removed 10 bases at V and 6 bases at J, with 15 bases between. The V gene's germline CDR1 is WSHSY and CDR2 SAAADI. TCR cDNA molecules each carried a unique molecular identifier. TCRdb fed the 5' RACE reads into MiXCR, producing one record per CDR3 protein. The sample gives about 86,000 distinct CDR3 sequences, 10% to 15% of which show up once; 4.6% is in the top ten. Described time point: sample taken at primary tumor resection. The sequenced material consisted of unsorted whole RNA from tumor, nontumor lung or frozen PBMC. The cohort: about 79 early-stage, untreated non-small cell lung cancer patients.

The starting material was PBMCs, obtained at surgery. The rearrangement links TRBV10-2 to TRBJ1-1; D may be TRBD1 (6 bases). This receptor was taken from a male donor with early-stage non-small cell lung cancer. This CDR3 reads CATGPGVAEAFF. CDR3 nucleotide sequence: TGCGCCACAGGGCCAGGGGTCGCTGAAGCTTTCTTT.